This T cell receptor (beta chain) originates from a study of shared clonotypes between healthy human individuals. Study-wide background: Aged between 18 and 49, the donors were a couple of women and three men. Every donor yielded three CD4 naive, three CD4 memory, two CD8 naive and one CD8 memory plate.

V was pared by 4 bases and J by 6 bases, with 11 bases of the junction left unmatched. This CDR3 has 15 residues. The germline V gene has CDR1 SGHRS and CDR2 YFSETQ. As defined, naive CD8 cells were CD45RO-negative and positively selected for CCR7, with terminally differentiated effector memory CD45RA+ cells excluded. There were no recent acute infections or vaccinations among the donors, who were healthy HIV-negative adults. For every subset, genomic DNA was evenly distributed across several immunoSEQ plates. Profiled with immunoSEQ multiplex PCR; TCRdb holds only in-frame clones, not every one. Among about 2.1 million clones listed, roughly 93% were seen once.

The sequence was obtained from a man between 18 and 29 years old in good health. Some clones in this sample may be carry-over from other donors' samples. J is TRBJ2-7 and V is TRBV5-1, with 9 bases identical to TRBD1. The sample consisted of naive CD8+ T cells from PBMCs. CDR3 nucleotides: TGCGCCAGCAGCCAAGTTTCGGGACAGGGTTCCGAGCAGTACTTC. It is translated as CASSQVSGQGSEQYF. Full variable domain (rest looked up from reference TRBV5-1 and TRBJ2-7): KAGVTQTPRYLIKTRGQQVTLSCSPISGHRSVSWYQQTPGQGLQFLFEYFSETQRNKGNFPGRFSGRQFSNSRSEMNVSTLELGDSALYLCASSQVSGQGSEQYFGPGTRLTVT.